A single sample is the source of the 27 T cell receptor beta chains below, sequenced in a study of technical replicates of blood from a handful of donors. Using immunoSEQ multiplex PCR, the repertoire was profiled, and TCRdb retains in-frame clones only, with some absent. The repertoire consists of approximately 79,000 clones, with over 90% occurring once and the leading ten covering 0.25% to 0.3%. Material: T cells isolated from PBMCs. The source of these receptors is a human donor in good health.

The V call is TRBV29-1, the J call TRBJ2-1; tentatively, D is TRBD2 (7 bases). Germline assignment: CDR1 SQVTM and CDR2 ANQGSEA. V lost 4 bases and J 2 bases, leaving 12 bases between the germline ends. The CDR3 has 14 residues. The CDR3 DNA follows: TGCAGCGTTGTGGCGGGGGCTACCTACAATGAGCAGTTCTTC. Translating gives CSVVAGATYNEQFF.

The chain links TRBV29-1 to TRBJ2-3; 7 bases are shared with TRBD2. Germline V lookup: CDR1 SQVTM, CDR2 ANQGSEA. Losses at the gene ends were 2 bases for V and 5 bases for J; bases not matched to a gene: 7. The CDR3 contains 14 residues. The CDR3 DNA reads as TGCAGCGTTGAACTAGCGGTAACTGTAGATACGCAGTATTTT. Translated, it gives CSVELAVTVDTQYF.

The chain couples TRBV6-1 to TRBJ2-7; 7 bases map to TRBD1. The germline gives CDR1 MNHNS, CDR2 SASEGT. V was pared by 2 bases and J by 3 bases, with 10 bases of the junction left unmatched. The CDR3 is 16 residues long. CDR3 coding DNA: TGTGCCAGCAGTGAACTACCGATGGCAGGGGGCTACGAGCAGTACTTC. Protein sequence: CASSELPMAGGYEQYF.

The V and J genes are TRBV4-1 and TRBJ2-1, with 12 positions matching TRBD1. This CDR3 is built from 17 residues. Germline lookup yields CDR1 MGHRA and CDR2 YSYEKL. J lost 8 bases, V lost 6 bases, and 14 bases had no gene match. Here the CDR3 reads CASRRGPRDRGRDEQFF. The CDR3 region has the DNA TGCGCCAGCAGACGAGGACCCCGGGACAGGGGGCGTGATGAGCAGTTCTTC.

This chain uses TRBV15 with TRBJ2-7, with 8 nucleotides matching TRBD1. Germline V gene data show CDR1 as LNHNV and CDR2 as YYDKDF (reference sequence). This CDR3 spans 13 amino acids. The V and J ends lost 9 bases and 0 bases, in that order; junction bases with no gene match: 4. The CDR3 sequence is CATRDRYSYEQYF. In DNA form, the CDR3 reads TGTGCCACGCGGGACAGGTACTCCTACGAGCAGTACTTC.

This clone was counted only a few times. The chain joins TRBV5-1 to TRBJ1-1; no definite D call. The V gene lost 0 bases and the J gene lost 5 bases, with 5 bases spanning the gap. CDR1 SGHRS and CDR2 YFSETQ come from the germline V gene. CDR3 length equals 12 residues. CDR3 protein: CASSLVGTEAFF. DNA of the CDR3: TGCGCCAGCAGCTTGGTCGGGACTGAAGCTTTCTTT.

This clone was observed a single time. This CDR3 is CASSYSGTDYGYTF. CDR3 DNA: TGTGCCAGCAGTTACTCGGGGACAGACTATGGCTACACCTTC. V gene TRBV6-6 combines with J gene TRBJ1-2; 7 nucleotides agree with TRBD1. Germline values: CDR1 MNHNY, CDR2 SVGAGI (reference sequence). The CDR3 has 14 residues. The V gene end was trimmed by 0 bases and the J gene end by 3 bases; junction bases not matched to a gene: 1.

The V and J genes are TRBV28 and TRBJ2-7; 8 nucleotides agree with TRBD1. The germline V gene encodes CDR1 MDHEN and CDR2 SYDVKM. Germline trimming cut 5 bases from V and 7 bases from J; bases unmatched to any gene: 10. This CDR3 is 14 amino acids long. The CDR3 spells CASSPPDRAGEQYF. As DNA, the CDR3 is TGTGCCAGCAGTCCACCGGACAGGGCGGGGGAGCAGTACTTC.

The chain employs TRBV28 and TRBJ1-5, with 7 nucleotides matching TRBD1. This CDR3 is 16 amino acids long. Losses at the gene ends were 2 bases for V and 3 bases for J; bases not matched to a gene: 7. Per germline, CDR1 MDHEN and CDR2 SYDVKM. CDR3 amino acids: CASSLRGQAYNQPQHF. CDR3 DNA sequence: TGTGCCAGCAGTTTACGTGGACAGGCTTACAATCAGCCCCAGCATTTT.

The chain has TRBV14 and TRBJ2-5; 12 nucleotides agree with TRBD1. Germline CDR1 is SGHDN and CDR2 is FVKESK. The CDR3 has 18 residues. The junction had 14 bases not matched to a gene; V was cut back by 2 bases and J by 7 bases. CDR3 DNA sequence: TGTGCCAGCAGCCAAACTTATACCGGGACAGGGGGCTTGGGGACCCAGTACTTC. Its protein product is CASSQTYTGTGGLGTQYF. Full variable domain (remainder filled in from reference TRBV14 and TRBJ2-5): EAGVTQFPSHSVIEKGQTVTLRCDPISGHDNLYWYRRVMGKEIKFLLHFVKESKQDESGMPNNRFLAERTGGTYSTLKVQPAELEDSGVYFCASSQTYTGTGGLGTQYFGPGTRLLVL.

This chain links TRBV19 with TRBJ2-7; 9 bases agree with TRBD1. Germline trimming cut 4 bases from V and 0 bases from J; bases unmatched to any gene: 7. Germline V gene lookup returns CDR1 LNHDA and CDR2 SQIVND (reference sequence). CDR3 length: 16 amino acids. The CDR3 reads CASSTTGGRSSYEQYF. The CDR3 DNA reads as TGTGCCAGTAGTACAACAGGGGGCCGAAGCTCCTACGAGCAGTACTTC.

The count of this clone is one. The chain uses TRBV7-9 and TRBJ1-2; D remains ambiguous. Trimming took off 2 bases at V and 4 bases at J, with 14 bases between the two ends. Germline V gene data show CDR1 as SEHNR and CDR2 as FQNEAQ (reference sequence). The CDR3 spans 15 residues. In DNA form, the CDR3 reads TGTGCCAGCAGCTTATTTGAGATGGCGGCCTATGGCTACACCTTC. Protein: CASSLFEMAAYGYTF.

This sequence joins TRBV5-6 and TRBJ1-5; TRBD1 is a possible D gene (5 bases). Trimming stripped 4 bases from V and 0 bases from J, with 17 bases between. The CDR3 contains 17 residues. The germline CDR1 and CDR2 sequences are SGHDT and YYEEEE. The CDR3 DNA follows: TGTGCCAGCAGCCGGCTTCGCGGGGGGTATAGCAATCAGCCCCAGCATTTT. The encoded protein is CASSRLRGGYSNQPQHF.

V is TRBV19 and J is TRBJ2-1; D perhaps matches TRBD2 (6 bases). Germline V CDR1 and CDR2: LNHDA, SQIVND (reference sequence). This CDR3 has 13 residues. V lost 7 bases, J lost 8 bases, and 15 bases lay in between. CDR3 amino acids: CASTSGFVDEQFF. The CDR3 nucleotides are TGTGCCAGTACGAGCGGGTTTGTAGATGAGCAGTTCTTC.

V and J are TRBV4-1 and TRBJ1-2, with D hard to call. Germline V lookup: CDR1 MGHRA, CDR2 YSYEKL. The CDR3 consists of 15 residues. V was shortened by 1 base and J by 4 bases, with 13 bases between the two germline ends. The CDR3 loop reads CASSQASGGAYGYTF. The CDR3, as DNA: TGCGCCAGCAGCCAAGCATCAGGTGGTGCCTATGGCTACACCTTC.

This rearrangement joins TRBV25-1 to TRBJ2-5; TRBD2 might be the D (6 bases). This CDR3 spans 14 amino acids. Trimming removed 3 bases from V and 1 base from J, with 9 bases in between. Germline V gene data show CDR1 as MGHDK and CDR2 as SYGVNS. In nucleotides, the CDR3 is TGTGCCAGCAGTGAGGTCGGGGGCCAAGAGACCCAGTACTTC. Translated: CASSEVGGQETQYF. The entire variable domain, with the rest obtained from reference TRBV25-1 and TRBJ2-5, is as follows: EADIYQTPRYLVIGTGKKITLECSQTMGHDKMYWYQQDPGMELHLIHYSYGVNSTEKGDLSSESTVSRIRTEHFPLTLESARPSHTSQYLCASSEVGGQETQYFGPGTRLLVL.

The rearrangement uses TRBV14 and TRBJ1-2; tentative D call: TRBD1 (6 bases). CDR3 length: 14 residues. Germline loops: CDR1 SGHDN, CDR2 FVKESK. V lost 2 bases and J lost 7, with 14 bases in between. The CDR3 sequence is CASSQRAGAGGYTF. The CDR3 region has the DNA TGTGCCAGCAGCCAAAGGGCGGGGGCAGGTGGCTACACCTTC. Full variable domain (remainder filled in from reference TRBV14 and TRBJ1-2): EAGVTQFPSHSVIEKGQTVTLRCDPISGHDNLYWYRRVMGKEIKFLLHFVKESKQDESGMPNNRFLAERTGGTYSTLKVQPAELEDSGVYFCASSQRAGAGGYTFGSGTRLTVV.

Comments on this clone: The junction does not match germline at one end; this may be a read error. This sequence joins TRBV7-7 and TRBJ1-1, with 8 bases lining up with TRBD1. This CDR3 is built from 13 residues. Germline CDR1 and CDR2: SSHAT and FNYEAQ (reference sequence). CDR3 in DNA: TGTGCTAGCAGCTTCGACAGGGGTACTGAAGCTTTCTTT. Its protein is CASSFDRGTEAFF.

The chain joins TRBV30 to TRBJ2-3; 15 nucleotides line up with TRBD2. The germline V gene has CDR1 GTSNPN and CDR2 SVGIG (reference sequence). This CDR3 is built from 13 residues. The V and J ends lost 4 bases and 13 bases, in that order; junction bases with no gene match: 6. The CDR3 spells CAWKGTSGGRKYF. The CDR3, as DNA: TGTGCCTGGAAAGGGACTAGCGGGGGGAGAAAGTATTTT.

The chain recombines TRBV5-6 with TRBJ2-2, with 8 bases that match TRBD1. V lost 0 bases to trimming and J lost 4 bases; unmatched junction nucleotides: 5. CDR1 SGHDT and CDR2 YYEEEE come from the germline V gene. The CDR3 has 16 amino acids. In DNA, the CDR3 is TGTGCCAGCAGCTTGGTAGGACAGGGCTCCACCGGGGAGCTGTTTTTT. Encoded protein: CASSLVGQGSTGELFF. Full variable domain (remainder filled in from reference TRBV5-6 and TRBJ2-2): DAGVTQSPTHLIKTRGQQVTLRCSPKSGHDTVSWYQQALGQGPQFIFQYYEEEERQRGNFPDRFSGHQFPNYSSELNVNALLLGDSALYLCASSLVGQGSTGELFFGEGSRLTVL.

The V call is TRBV5-1, the J call TRBJ2-3; possible D gene TRBD2, 6 bases. V shed 5 bases and J shed 5 bases, with 21 bases lying between them. CDR3 length: 16 amino acids. Germline lookup yields CDR1 SGHRS and CDR2 YFSETQ. The CDR3 coding sequence is TGCGCCAGCAGAACTATCCCGGGCCCGGAGGGAGATACGCAGTATTTT. Amino acids: CASRTIPGPEGDTQYF.

V gene TRBV27 combines with J gene TRBJ1-5, with D possibly matching TRBD1 (5 bases). The V gene lost 3 bases and the J gene lost 1 base, with 13 bases spanning the gap. The V gene's germline CDR1 is MNHEY and CDR2 SMNVEV (reference sequence). The CDR3 covers 16 residues. CDR3 DNA sequence: TGTGCCAGCAGTTTCCTGTCAGGGATGAGCAATCAGCCCCAGCATTTT. The encoded protein is CASSFLSGMSNQPQHF.

The CDR3 DNA follows: TGTGCCAGCAGCTTAGTGCGGGGCGGGGCTGAGACCCAGTACTTC. Amino acid sequence: CASSLVRGGAETQYF. The V call is TRBV7-8, the J call TRBJ2-5, with D maybe TRBD2 (6 bases). Germline assignment: CDR1 SGHVS and CDR2 FQNEAQ. Trimming stripped 1 base from V and 5 bases from J, with 14 bases between. The CDR3 length is 15 residues.

CDR3: CASSLGRVNEQFF. Here the CDR3 DNA reads TGTGCCAGCAGCTTAGGGCGGGTAAATGAGCAGTTCTTC. The rearrangement joins TRBV13 to TRBJ2-1; D is perhaps TRBD2 (5 bases). Germline V gene data show CDR1 as PRHDT and CDR2 as FYEKMQ (reference sequence). This CDR3 comprises 13 residues. V was cut by 0 bases and J by 7 bases, with 7 bases left in between.

The V and J genes are TRBV27 and TRBJ2-5, with D perhaps matching TRBD2 (5 bases). V lost 5 bases and J lost 5, with 12 bases in between. This CDR3 is built from 13 residues. Germline-derived CDR1 and CDR2 are MNHEY and SMNVEV (reference sequence). CDR3 sequence reads: CASSIQPGETQYF. The CDR3, as DNA: TGTGCCAGCAGTATTCAACCGGGGGAGACCCAGTACTTC.

CDR3 protein: CASSPRSGASQETQYF. DNA for the CDR3: TGCGCCAGCAGCCCCCGCTCAGGGGCGTCCCAAGAGACCCAGTACTTC. This chain joins TRBV5-1 and TRBJ2-5; D might be TRBD1 (6 bases). V was clipped by 4 bases and J by 1 base, with 17 bases between them. Germline CDR1 and CDR2: SGHRS and YFSETQ. The CDR3 runs 16 residues.

The rearrangement uses TRBV7-3 and TRBJ2-3; no firm D call. There are 15 residues in the CDR3. V lost 2 bases to trimming and J lost 4 bases, with 13 bases between them. Germline CDR1 SGHTA, CDR2 FQGTGA. CDR3 DNA: TGTGCCAGCAGCTTACGTCCCCTTCTCTCAGATACGCAGTATTTT. Amino acid sequence: CASSLRPLLSDTQYF.